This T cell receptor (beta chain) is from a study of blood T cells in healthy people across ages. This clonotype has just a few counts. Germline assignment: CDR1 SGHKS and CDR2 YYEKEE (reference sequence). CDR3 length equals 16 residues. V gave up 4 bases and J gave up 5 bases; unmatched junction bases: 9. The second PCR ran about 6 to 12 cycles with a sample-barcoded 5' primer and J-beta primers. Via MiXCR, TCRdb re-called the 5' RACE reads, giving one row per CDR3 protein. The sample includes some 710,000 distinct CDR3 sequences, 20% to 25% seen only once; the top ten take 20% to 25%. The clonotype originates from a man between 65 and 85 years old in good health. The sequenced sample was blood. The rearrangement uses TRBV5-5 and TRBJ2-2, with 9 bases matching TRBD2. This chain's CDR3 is CASSPLAGVGTGELFF. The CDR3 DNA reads TGTGCCAGCAGCCCATTAGCGGGAGTTGGAACCGGGGAGCTGTTTTTT.